This T cell receptor (beta chain) was identified in a study of human T cells and chemical hapten exposure. About the study: All patients underwent weekly scalp dosing with diphenylcyclopropenone for the full roughly 25-week study. Upper back patch tests used 0.01% DPC, scored after 6 days.

A few counts support this clonotype. Time point indicated: pre-sensitization, week 0. Documented treatment: therapeutic diphenylcyclopropenone sensitization with weekly scalp DPC. Investigators collected blood before applying each patch test. This CDR3 contains 15 residues. Trimming left V 0 bases short and J 5 bases short, with 10 bases between. CDR1 is LNHNV and CDR2 is YYDKDF in the germline V gene (reference sequence). TCRdb itself ran the RACE reads through MiXCR, one entry per CDR3 protein. Found here are about 250,000 distinct CDR3 sequences, 7.5% to 8% of them singletons; the top ten hold 0.9% to 1.5%.

The TCR comes from a man aged 18 to 35 with alopecia areata. Some clones in this sample may be carry-over from other donors' samples. The material was whole blood, obtained in connection with sensitization to the hapten diphenylcyclopropenone (DPC). The chain employs TRBV15 and TRBJ1-4; D remains unclear. CDR3 coding DNA: TGTGCCACCAGCAGAGATTCCCAGGAGAATGAAAAACTGTTTTTT. Amino acid sequence: CATSRDSQENEKLFF.